The clone carrying this T cell receptor (beta chain) was counted at least ten times. What it recognizes is unknown. Arm-PCR with iRepertoire HTBI primers amplified the CDR3 regions for these TCR beta libraries. In the study's own analysis: Identified across the samples were approximately 60 TRBV segments and around 14 TRBJ segments. MiXCR was run by TCRdb on the multiplex PCR reads, yielding one entry per CDR3 protein. The V and J calls shown here were made by TCRdb, not taken from the authors' results. The table shows approximately 470,000 distinct CDR3 sequences, with 15% to 20% occurring only once. Germline CDR1 reads MNHEY; CDR2 reads SMNVEV (reference sequence). The ends lost 3 bases at V and 8 bases at J; junction bases unmatched: 4. The CDR3 runs 13 residues. Time point specified: newly diagnosed GD, antithyroid drugs for less than 3 months. Extracted RNA from PBMCs served as the source of the TCR library.

These data come from a study of regulatory T cells in long-lasting Graves disease. Whole-study context: For under 3 months, newly diagnosed Graves' patients had been taking antithyroid drugs.

Whole-study findings and limits: Newly diagnosed patients had higher TCR diversity than persistent Graves' patients did. Owing to a sample size that was small, accuracy may have been reduced.

The data also belong to a second study, concerning T cells in Graves' hyperthyroidism and ophthalmopathy.

This sequence joins TRBV27 and TRBJ2-4; 7 bases fit TRBD1. The receptor was derived from a man aged 40-49 years with Graves disease. This material consisted of peripheral blood mononuclear cells (PBMCs), taken at new diagnosis, from a patient treated with antithyroid drugs. CDR3: CASSFTGVDIQYF. For the CDR3, the DNA is TGTGCCAGCAGTTTCACAGGGGTGGACATTCAGTACTTC.